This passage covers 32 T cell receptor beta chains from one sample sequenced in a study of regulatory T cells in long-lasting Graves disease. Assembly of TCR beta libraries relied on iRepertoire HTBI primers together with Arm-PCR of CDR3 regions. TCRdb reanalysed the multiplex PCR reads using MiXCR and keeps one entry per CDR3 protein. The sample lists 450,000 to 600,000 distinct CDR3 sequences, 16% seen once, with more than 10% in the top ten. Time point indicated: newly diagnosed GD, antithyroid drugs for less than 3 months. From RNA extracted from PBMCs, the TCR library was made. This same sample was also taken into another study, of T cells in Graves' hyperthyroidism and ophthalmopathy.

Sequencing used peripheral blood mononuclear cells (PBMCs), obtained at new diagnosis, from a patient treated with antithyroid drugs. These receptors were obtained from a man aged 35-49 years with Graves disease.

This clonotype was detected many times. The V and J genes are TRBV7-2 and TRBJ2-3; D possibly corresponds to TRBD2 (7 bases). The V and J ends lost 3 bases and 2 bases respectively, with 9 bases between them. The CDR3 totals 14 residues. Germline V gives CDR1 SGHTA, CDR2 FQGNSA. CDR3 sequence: CASSLGGLTDTQYF. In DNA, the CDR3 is TGTGCCAGCAGCTTGGGGGGGCTCACAGATACGCAGTATTTT.

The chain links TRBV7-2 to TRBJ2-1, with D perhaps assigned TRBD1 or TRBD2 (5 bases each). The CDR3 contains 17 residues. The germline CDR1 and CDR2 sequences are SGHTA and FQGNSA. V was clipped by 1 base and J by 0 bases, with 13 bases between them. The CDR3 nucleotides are TGTGCCAGCAGCTTAGATGGGACGCTGTTCTCCTACAATGAGCAGTTCTTC. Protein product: CASSLDGTLFSYNEQFF.

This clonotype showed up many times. DNA for the CDR3: TGTGCCAGCAGCTCGGGTGGGGGTACCGACGAGCAGTACTTC. The encoded protein is CASSSGGGTDEQYF. The chain links TRBV7-2 to TRBJ2-7; D is perhaps TRBD1 or TRBD2 (5 bases each). Germline lookup yields CDR1 SGHTA and CDR2 FQGNSA. The CDR3 totals 14 residues. V lost 4 bases and J 5 bases, leaving 15 bases between the germline ends.

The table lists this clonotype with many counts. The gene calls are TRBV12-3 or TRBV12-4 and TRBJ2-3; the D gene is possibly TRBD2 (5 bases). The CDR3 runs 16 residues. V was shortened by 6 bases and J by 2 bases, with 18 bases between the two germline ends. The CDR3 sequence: CASSSPRVTNTDTQYF. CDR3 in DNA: TGTGCCAGCAGCTCCCCGCGGGTCACCAACACAGATACGCAGTATTTT.

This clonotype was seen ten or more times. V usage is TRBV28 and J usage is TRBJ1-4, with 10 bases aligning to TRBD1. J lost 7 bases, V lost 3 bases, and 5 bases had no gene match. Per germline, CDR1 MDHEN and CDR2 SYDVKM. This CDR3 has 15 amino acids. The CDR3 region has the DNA TGTGCCAGCAGTTTCCTGACAGGGGGCGGTGAAAAACTGTTTTTT. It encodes CASSFLTGGGEKLFF.

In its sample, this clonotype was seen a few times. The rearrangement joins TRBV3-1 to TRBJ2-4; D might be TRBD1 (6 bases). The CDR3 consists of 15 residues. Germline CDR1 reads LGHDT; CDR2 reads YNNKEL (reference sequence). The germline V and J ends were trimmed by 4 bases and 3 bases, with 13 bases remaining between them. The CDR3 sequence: CASSRGGSGKNIQYF. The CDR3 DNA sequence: TGTGCCAGCAGCCGAGGGGGATCTGGCAAAAACATTCAGTACTTC.

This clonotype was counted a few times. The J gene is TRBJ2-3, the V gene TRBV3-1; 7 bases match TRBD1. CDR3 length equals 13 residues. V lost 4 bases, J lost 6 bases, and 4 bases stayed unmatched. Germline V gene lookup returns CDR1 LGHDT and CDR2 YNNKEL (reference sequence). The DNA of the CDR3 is TGTGCCAGCAGCCCGGGACAGCGGGATACGCAGTATTTT. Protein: CASSPGQRDTQYF.

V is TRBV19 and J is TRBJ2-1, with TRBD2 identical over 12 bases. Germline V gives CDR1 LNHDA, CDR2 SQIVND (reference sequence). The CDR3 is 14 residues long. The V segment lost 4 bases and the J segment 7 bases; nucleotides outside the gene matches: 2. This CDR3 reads CASSRLAGENEQFF. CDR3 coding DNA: TGTGCCAGTAGTAGACTAGCGGGAGAAAATGAGCAGTTCTTC.

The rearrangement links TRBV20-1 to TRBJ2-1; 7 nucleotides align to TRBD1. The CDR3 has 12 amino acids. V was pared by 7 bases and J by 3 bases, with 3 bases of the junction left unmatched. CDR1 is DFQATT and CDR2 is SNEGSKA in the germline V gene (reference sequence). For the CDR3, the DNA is TGCAGTGTTGGGGACAGCTACAATGAGCAGTTCTTC. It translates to CSVGDSYNEQFF.

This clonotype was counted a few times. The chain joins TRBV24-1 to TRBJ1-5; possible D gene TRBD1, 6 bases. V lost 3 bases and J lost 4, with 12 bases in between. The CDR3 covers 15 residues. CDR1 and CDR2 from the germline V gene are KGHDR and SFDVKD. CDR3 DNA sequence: TGTGCCACCAGTGATCACGGGGGGCTGAATCAGCCCCAGCATTTT. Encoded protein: CATSDHGGLNQPQHF.

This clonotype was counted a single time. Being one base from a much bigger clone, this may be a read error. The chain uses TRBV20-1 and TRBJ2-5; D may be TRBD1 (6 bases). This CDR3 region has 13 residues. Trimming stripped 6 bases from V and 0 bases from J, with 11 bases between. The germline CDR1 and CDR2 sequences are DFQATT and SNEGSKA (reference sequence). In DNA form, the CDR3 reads TGCAGTGCCCCACAGGGAAACCAAGAGACCCAGTACTTC. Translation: CSAPQGNQETQYF.

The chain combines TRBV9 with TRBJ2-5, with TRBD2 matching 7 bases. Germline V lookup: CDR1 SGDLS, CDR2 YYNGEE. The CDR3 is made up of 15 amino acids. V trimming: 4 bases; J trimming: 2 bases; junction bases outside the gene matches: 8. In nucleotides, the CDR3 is TGTGCCAGCAGCACCGGGGGACTACAACAAGAGACCCAGTACTTC. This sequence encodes CASSTGGLQQETQYF.

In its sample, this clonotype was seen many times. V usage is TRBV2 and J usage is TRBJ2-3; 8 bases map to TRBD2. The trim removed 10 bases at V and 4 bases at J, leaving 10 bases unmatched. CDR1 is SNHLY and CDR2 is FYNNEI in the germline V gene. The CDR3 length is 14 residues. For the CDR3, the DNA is TGTGCCACCCAAGCCGGGAGGGGCTCAGATACGCAGTATTTT. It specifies CATQAGRGSDTQYF.

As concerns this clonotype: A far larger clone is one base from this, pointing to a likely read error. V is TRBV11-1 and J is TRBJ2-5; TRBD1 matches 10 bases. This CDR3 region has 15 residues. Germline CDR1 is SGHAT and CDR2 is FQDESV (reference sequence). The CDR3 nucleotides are TGTGCCAGCAGCAAAGGGACAGGGGTATGGGAGACCCGGTACTTC. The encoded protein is CASSKGTGVWETRYF.

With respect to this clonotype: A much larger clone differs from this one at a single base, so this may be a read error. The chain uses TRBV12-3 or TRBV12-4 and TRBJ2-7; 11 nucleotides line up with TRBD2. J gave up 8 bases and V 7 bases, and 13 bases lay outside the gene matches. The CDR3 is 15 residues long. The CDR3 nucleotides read TGTGCCAGCACTTTGGGGTTAGCGGGAGGGTACAAGCAGTACTTC. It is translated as CASTLGLAGGYKQYF.

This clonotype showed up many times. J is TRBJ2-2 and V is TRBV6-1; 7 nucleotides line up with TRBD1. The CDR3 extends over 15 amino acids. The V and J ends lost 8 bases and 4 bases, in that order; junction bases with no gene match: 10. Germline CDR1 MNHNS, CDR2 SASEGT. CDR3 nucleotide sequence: TGTGCCAGCCAAAGAACAGGGGCTCGCACCGGGGAGCTGTTTTTT. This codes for CASQRTGARTGELFF.

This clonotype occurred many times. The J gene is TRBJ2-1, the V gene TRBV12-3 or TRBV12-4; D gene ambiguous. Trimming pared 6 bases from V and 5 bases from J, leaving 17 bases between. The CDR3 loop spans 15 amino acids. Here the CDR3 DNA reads TGTGCCAGCAGCCCAACGTGGCGGAATGACAATGAGCAGTTCTTC. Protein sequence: CASSPTWRNDNEQFF.

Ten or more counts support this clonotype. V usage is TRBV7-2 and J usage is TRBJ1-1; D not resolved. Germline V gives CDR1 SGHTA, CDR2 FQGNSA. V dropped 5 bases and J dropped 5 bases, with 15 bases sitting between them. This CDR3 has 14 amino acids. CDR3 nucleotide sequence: TGTGCCAGCAGCGCACCGACCCGATGGACTGAAGCTTTCTTT. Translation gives CASSAPTRWTEAFF.

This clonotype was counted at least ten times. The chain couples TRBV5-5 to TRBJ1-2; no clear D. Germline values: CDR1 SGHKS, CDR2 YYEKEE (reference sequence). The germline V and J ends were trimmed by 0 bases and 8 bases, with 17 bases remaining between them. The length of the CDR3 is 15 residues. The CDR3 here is CASSLVEFVVGGYTF. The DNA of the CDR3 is TGTGCCAGCAGCTTGGTGGAGTTTGTCGTTGGCGGCTACACCTTC.

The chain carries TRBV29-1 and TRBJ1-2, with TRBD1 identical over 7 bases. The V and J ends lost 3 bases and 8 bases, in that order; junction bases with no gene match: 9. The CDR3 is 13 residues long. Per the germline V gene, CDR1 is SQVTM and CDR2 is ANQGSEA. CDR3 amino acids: CSVDEGARGGYTF. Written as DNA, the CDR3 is TGCAGCGTTGATGAGGGGGCACGGGGGGGCTACACCTTC.

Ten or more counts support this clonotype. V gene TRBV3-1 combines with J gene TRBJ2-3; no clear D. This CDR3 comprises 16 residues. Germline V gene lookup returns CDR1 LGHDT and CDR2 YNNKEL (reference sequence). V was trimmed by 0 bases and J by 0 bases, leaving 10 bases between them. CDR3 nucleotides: TGTGCCAGCAGCCAAGATCAGTCCCGTAGCACAGATACGCAGTATTTT. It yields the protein CASSQDQSRSTDTQYF.

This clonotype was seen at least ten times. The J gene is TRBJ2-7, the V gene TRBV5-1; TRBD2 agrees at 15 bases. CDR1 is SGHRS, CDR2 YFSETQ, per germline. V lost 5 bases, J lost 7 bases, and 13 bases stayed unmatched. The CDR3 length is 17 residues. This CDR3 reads CASSSGLAGGRFTEQYF. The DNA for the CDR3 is TGCGCCAGCAGTTCCGGACTAGCGGGAGGGCGCTTTACGGAGCAGTACTTC. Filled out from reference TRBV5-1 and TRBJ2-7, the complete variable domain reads KAGVTQTPRYLIKTRGQQVTLSCSPISGHRSVSWYQQTPGQGLQFLFEYFSETQRNKGNFPGRFSGRQFSNSRSEMNVSTLELGDSALYLCASSSGLAGGRFTEQYFGPGTRLTVT.

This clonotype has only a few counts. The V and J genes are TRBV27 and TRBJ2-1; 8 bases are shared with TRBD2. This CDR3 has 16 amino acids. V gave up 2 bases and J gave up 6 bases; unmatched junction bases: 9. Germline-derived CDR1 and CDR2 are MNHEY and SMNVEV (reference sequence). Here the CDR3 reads CASSLGGPGLGNEQFF. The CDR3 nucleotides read TGTGCCAGCAGTTTAGGGGGCCCGGGACTAGGCAATGAGCAGTTCTTC.

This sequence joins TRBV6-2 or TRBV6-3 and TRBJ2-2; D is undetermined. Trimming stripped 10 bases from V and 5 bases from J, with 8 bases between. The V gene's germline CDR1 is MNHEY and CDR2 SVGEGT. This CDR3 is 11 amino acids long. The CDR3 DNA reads TGTGCCATCCCCTTTACCGGGGAGCTGTTTTTT. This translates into CAIPFTGELFF.

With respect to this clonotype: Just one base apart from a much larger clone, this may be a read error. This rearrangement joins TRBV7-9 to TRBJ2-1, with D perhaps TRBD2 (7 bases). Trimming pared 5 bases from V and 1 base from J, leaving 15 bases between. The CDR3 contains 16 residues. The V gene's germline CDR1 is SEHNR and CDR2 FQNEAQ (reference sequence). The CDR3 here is CASSPGASGSYNEQFF. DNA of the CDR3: TGTGCCAGCAGCCCGGGGGCTAGCGGATCCTACAATGAGCAGTTCTTC.

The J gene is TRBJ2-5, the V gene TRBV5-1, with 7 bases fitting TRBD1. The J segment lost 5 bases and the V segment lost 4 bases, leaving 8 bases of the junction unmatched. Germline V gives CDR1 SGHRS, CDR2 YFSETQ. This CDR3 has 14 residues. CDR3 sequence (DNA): TGCGCCAGCAGCGCAACAGGGGCGGAGGAGACCCAGTACTTC. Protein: CASSATGAEETQYF.

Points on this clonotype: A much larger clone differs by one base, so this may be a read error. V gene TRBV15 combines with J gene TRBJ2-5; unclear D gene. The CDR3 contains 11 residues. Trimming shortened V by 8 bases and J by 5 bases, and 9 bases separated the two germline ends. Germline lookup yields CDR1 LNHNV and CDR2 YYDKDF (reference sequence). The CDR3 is CATGTGETQYF. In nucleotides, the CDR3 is TGTGCCACCGGCACCGGTGAGACCCAGTACTTC. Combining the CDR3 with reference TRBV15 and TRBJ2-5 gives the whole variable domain DAMVIQNPRYQVTQFGKPVTLSCSQTLNHNVMYWYQQKSSQAPKLLFHYYDKDFNNEADTPDNFQSRRPNTSFCFLDIRSPGLGDTAMYLCATGTGETQYFGPGTRLLVL.

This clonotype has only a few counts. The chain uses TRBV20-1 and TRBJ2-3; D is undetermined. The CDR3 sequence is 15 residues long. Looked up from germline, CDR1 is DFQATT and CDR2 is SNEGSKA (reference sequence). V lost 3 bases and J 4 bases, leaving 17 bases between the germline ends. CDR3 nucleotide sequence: TGCAGTGCTAGCTCGTCTAGGAGCCGCCCAGATACGCAGTATTTT. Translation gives CSASSSRSRPDTQYF.

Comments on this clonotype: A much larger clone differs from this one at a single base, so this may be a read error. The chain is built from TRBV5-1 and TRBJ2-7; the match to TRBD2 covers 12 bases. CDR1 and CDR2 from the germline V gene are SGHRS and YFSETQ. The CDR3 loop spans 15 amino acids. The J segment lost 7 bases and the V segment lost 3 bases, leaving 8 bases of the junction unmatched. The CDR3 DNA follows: TGCGCCAGCAGCTACGGACTAGCGGGGTACAATGAGCAGTACTTC. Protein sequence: CASSYGLAGYNEQYF.

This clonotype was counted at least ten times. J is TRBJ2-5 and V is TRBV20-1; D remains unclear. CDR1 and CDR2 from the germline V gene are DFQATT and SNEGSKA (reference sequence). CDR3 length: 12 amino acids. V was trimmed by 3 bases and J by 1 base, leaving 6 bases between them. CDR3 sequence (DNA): TGCAGTGCTAGCCCCGGCCAAGAGACCCAGTACTTC. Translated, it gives CSASPGQETQYF.

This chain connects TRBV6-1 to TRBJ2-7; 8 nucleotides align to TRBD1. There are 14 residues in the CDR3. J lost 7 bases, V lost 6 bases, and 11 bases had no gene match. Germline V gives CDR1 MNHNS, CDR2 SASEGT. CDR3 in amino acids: CASSRIGQGGEQYF. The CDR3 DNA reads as TGTGCCAGCAGCCGGATAGGACAGGGTGGAGAGCAGTACTTC.

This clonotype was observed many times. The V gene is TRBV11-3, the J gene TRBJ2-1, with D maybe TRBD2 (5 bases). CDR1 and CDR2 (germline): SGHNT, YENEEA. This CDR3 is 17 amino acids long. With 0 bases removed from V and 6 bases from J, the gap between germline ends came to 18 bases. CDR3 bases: TGTGCCAGCAGCTTAGATCTCGGAGCGGTGGTTTCCAATGAGCAGTTCTTC. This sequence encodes CASSLDLGAVVSNEQFF.